These 20 T cell receptor beta chains were all obtained from the same sample, sequenced in a study of CD8 T cells in Susac syndrome. Random-hexamer reverse transcription was applied to roughly 0.5 to 1 ug RNA. TCRdb redid the calling of the immunoSEQ multiplex PCR reads with MiXCR, one entry per CDR3 protein. The table includes 53,000 or so distinct CDR3 sequences, 93% detected once. The sample comprised CD8+ T cells from PBMCs. Receptors originate from a human donor in good health.

The chain uses TRBV19 and TRBJ1-5; TRBD1 aligns across 7 bases. The CDR3 has 17 residues. Germline CDR1 reads LNHDA; CDR2 reads SQIVND (reference sequence). V lost 3 bases to trimming and J lost 2 bases; unmatched junction nucleotides: 10. CDR3 DNA sequence: TGTGCCAGTAGTATGCATAGGGACAGACAGGGCAATCAGCCCCAGCATTTT. Residues: CASSMHRDRQGNQPQHF.

The chain carries TRBV7-9 and TRBJ1-4, with 8 bases matching TRBD1. This CDR3 has 15 residues. From germline, CDR1 is SEHNR and CDR2 FQNEAQ (reference sequence). The junction had 8 bases not matched to a gene; V was cut back by 1 base and J by 10 bases. The DNA of the CDR3 is TGTGCCAGCAGCTTAGACCGGGACAGGCGGAGAAAACTGTTTTTT. Its protein product is CASSLDRDRRRKLFF.

The CDR3 loop is CASSTLLAGGLGEQFF. The CDR3 nucleotides are TGTGCCAGCAGTACTCTACTAGCGGGAGGGCTTGGGGAGCAGTTCTTC. This chain links TRBV27 with TRBJ2-1; TRBD2 matches 13 bases. This CDR3 has 16 amino acids. Germline V gives CDR1 MNHEY, CDR2 SMNVEV (reference sequence). V lost 5 bases and J lost 10; bases outside the gene matches: 11.

The chain has TRBV5-6 and TRBJ2-5, with 9 positions matching TRBD2. CDR3 length: 15 amino acids. CDR1 SGHDT and CDR2 YYEEEE come from the germline V gene. The V segment lost 6 bases and the J segment 5 bases; nucleotides outside the gene matches: 11. CDR3 sequence reads: CASTGLAGARETQYF. For the CDR3, the DNA is TGTGCCAGCACCGGGTTAGCGGGAGCGCGGGAGACCCAGTACTTC.

Here the CDR3 reads CASSLEAALEQFF. For the CDR3, the DNA is TGTGCCAGCAGCTTGGAGGCCGCCTTGGAGCAGTTCTTC. This chain links TRBV5-6 with TRBJ2-1; D unresolved. This CDR3 is built from 13 residues. The V and J ends lost 0 bases and 10 bases respectively, with 11 bases between them. CDR1 SGHDT and CDR2 YYEEEE come from the germline V gene.

The rearrangement uses TRBV24-1 and TRBJ1-5, with 9 bases fitting TRBD1. The CDR3 length is 18 residues. Germline V gene data show CDR1 as KGHDR and CDR2 as SFDVKD. V lost 6 bases, J lost 3 bases, and 14 bases stayed unmatched. In DNA, the CDR3 is TGTGCCACCAGTAGGGACAGGGACGATTTTTGGGCCAATCAGCCCCAGCATTTT. Translation: CATSRDRDDFWANQPQHF.

The chain carries TRBV19 and TRBJ1-1; 11 positions match TRBD1. The V gene's germline CDR1 is LNHDA and CDR2 SQIVND (reference sequence). Germline trimming cut 6 bases from V and 5 bases from J; bases unmatched to any gene: 8. The CDR3 contains 15 residues. CDR3 sequence: CASRFTDRGPTEAFF. In DNA, the CDR3 is TGTGCCAGTAGATTTACGGACAGGGGGCCGACTGAAGCTTTCTTT.

V gene TRBV15 combines with J gene TRBJ2-2, with D hard to call. The germline V and J ends were trimmed by 4 bases and 4 bases, with 13 bases remaining between them. The V gene's germline CDR1 is LNHNV and CDR2 YYDKDF (reference sequence). The CDR3 extends over 15 amino acids. DNA for the CDR3: TGTGCCACCAGCACGGCTTCCGGTGGCACCGGGGAGCTGTTTTTT. Its translation is CATSTASGGTGELFF. Looking up the rest from reference TRBV15 and TRBJ2-2 gives the full variable domain: DAMVIQNPRYQVTQFGKPVTLSCSQTLNHNVMYWYQQKSSQAPKLLFHYYDKDFNNEADTPDNFQSRRPNTSFCFLDIRSPGLGDTAMYLCATSTASGGTGELFFGEGSRLTVL.

The chain is built from TRBV27 and TRBJ1-5; 7 bases agree with TRBD1. Germline V gene lookup returns CDR1 MNHEY and CDR2 SMNVEV (reference sequence). Trimming at V came to 8 bases and at J to 7 bases, leaving 11 bases not matched to a gene. The CDR3 has 14 amino acids. The CDR3 sequence is CASHTTGLGQPQHF. In nucleotides, the CDR3 is TGTGCCAGCCATACGACAGGGCTTGGGCAGCCCCAGCATTTT.

This clonotype has only a few counts. The V call is TRBV25-1, the J call TRBJ1-4, with D tentatively TRBD1 (5 bases). Germline V gives CDR1 MGHDK, CDR2 SYGVNS. Trimming pared 4 bases from V and 4 bases from J, leaving 10 bases between. This CDR3 comprises 14 residues. The CDR3 DNA sequence: TGTGCCAGCAGTGGGACAACGAATAATGAAAAACTGTTTTTT. Protein sequence: CASSGTTNNEKLFF.

The rearrangement uses TRBV27 and TRBJ2-5; no firm D call. The V end was cut by 6 bases, the J end by 1 base, with 6 bases between. Germline V gene lookup returns CDR1 MNHEY and CDR2 SMNVEV (reference sequence). The CDR3 totals 12 residues. In DNA form, the CDR3 reads TGTGCCAGCAGGGGGATCCAAGAGACCCAGTACTTC. Encoded protein: CASRGIQETQYF.

The CDR3 DNA reads TGTGCCTGGAGTTTCCGGACTAGCGGGAGAAACGGGGAGCTGTTTTTT. Translating gives CAWSFRTSGRNGELFF. The chain employs TRBV30 and TRBJ2-2; 13 bases fit TRBD2. The V gene end was trimmed by 2 bases and the J gene end by 7 bases; junction bases not matched to a gene: 7. Looked up from germline, CDR1 is GTSNPN and CDR2 is SVGIG (reference sequence). This CDR3 is 16 amino acids long.

The V gene is TRBV7-9, the J gene TRBJ2-7, with 9 bases matching TRBD1. In germline, CDR1 is SEHNR, CDR2 FQNEAQ (reference sequence). V was clipped by 5 bases and J by 5 bases; unmatched bases: 16. The CDR3 spans 17 residues. CDR3 in DNA: TGTGCCAGCAGCCCCTCCGGGACAGGGTATTTGTACGACGAGCAGTACTTC. This gives the protein CASSPSGTGYLYDEQYF.

Turning to this clonotype: The junction departs from the called germline gene at one end, perhaps through a read error. Here the CDR3 DNA reads TGTGCCAGCACCCAAGGAAGGAGGGCCGGGGAGCTGTTTTTT. Translation gives CASTQGRRAGELFF. J is TRBJ2-2 and V is TRBV4-2, with D perhaps TRBD2 (6 bases). CDR1 is LGHNA, CDR2 YNFKEQ, per germline. This CDR3 has 14 amino acids.

This chain links TRBV11-1 with TRBJ2-4, with 11 bases matching TRBD2. The CDR3 covers 20 residues. The ends lost 5 bases at V and 2 bases at J; junction bases unmatched: 17. The germline V gene encodes CDR1 SGHAT and CDR2 FQDESV (reference sequence). CDR3 residues: CASSPTPLAGAVGTKNIQYF. CDR3 DNA sequence: TGTGCCAGCAGCCCAACCCCACTAGCGGGAGCGGTGGGGACCAAAAACATTCAGTACTTC.

The genes are TRBV14 and TRBJ2-1, with 14 bases that match TRBD2. This CDR3 region has 20 residues. Germline values: CDR1 SGHDN, CDR2 FVKESK. The ends lost 4 bases at V and 4 bases at J; junction bases unmatched: 15. The CDR3 DNA reads TGTGCCAGCAGCCCCATGTTTGGAGGGGGACTAGCGGGAGTTTACAATGAGCAGTTCTTC. It yields the protein CASSPMFGGGLAGVYNEQFF.

This chain joins TRBV2 and TRBJ1-5, with D maybe TRBD1 (5 bases). The CDR3 contains 13 residues. With 4 bases removed from V and 6 bases from J, the gap between germline ends came to 10 bases. The germline gives CDR1 SNHLY, CDR2 FYNNEI. This chain's CDR3 is CASSARGGQPQHF. The CDR3, as DNA: TGTGCCAGCAGTGCTCGGGGCGGTCAGCCCCAGCATTTT.

This rearrangement joins TRBV7-8 to TRBJ2-5; 16 bases are a match to TRBD2. CDR1 and CDR2 from the germline V gene are SGHVS and FQNEAQ. The CDR3 length is 18 residues. The V and J ends lost 0 bases and 1 base, in that order; junction bases with no gene match: 2. CDR3 bases: TGTGCCAGCAGCTTAGCGGGACTAGCGGGAGGGACCCAAGAGACCCAGTACTTC. Translation gives CASSLAGLAGGTQETQYF.

The rearrangement uses TRBV29-1 and TRBJ2-1; 7 nucleotides match TRBD2. From germline, CDR1 is SQVTM and CDR2 ANQGSEA. Trimming took 4 bases from V and 9 from J; bases not matched to a gene: 6. The CDR3 sequence is 12 residues long. CDR3 DNA: TGCAGCGTTGTCGTGGGAGGGGCTGAGCAGTTCTTC. Protein: CSVVVGGAEQFF.

This chain links TRBV6-2 or TRBV6-3 with TRBJ2-3; no reliable D call. The germline CDR1 and CDR2 sequences are MNHEY and SVGEGT. Trimming stripped 0 bases from V and 0 bases from J, with 1 base between. The CDR3 covers 13 residues. The CDR3 DNA reads TGTGCCAGCAGTTACTCTAGCACAGATACGCAGTATTTT. It specifies CASSYSSTDTQYF.